This T cell receptor (beta chain) stems from a study of regulatory T cells in long-lasting Graves disease. Study results and caveats: Persistent disease was associated with favored TRBV28 usage and with favored use of TRBJ1-2 and TRBJ2-5.

TCR beta libraries were built with iRepertoire HTBI primers and Arm-PCR of CDR3 regions. Each CDR3 protein is one row after TCRdb ran MiXCR on the multiplex PCR reads. The sample lists about 540,000 distinct CDR3 sequences; 13% were seen once. This clonotype came up many times. Its antigen is unknown. Looked up from germline, CDR1 is DFQATT and CDR2 is SNEGSKA (reference sequence). CDR3 length: 12 amino acids. Deletions cut 6 bases from V and 3 bases from J, with 12 bases between. Noted time point: newly diagnosed GD, antithyroid drugs for less than 3 months. Researchers made the TCR library from RNA that was extracted from PBMCs. These sequences were also reported in another study, on T cells in Graves' hyperthyroidism and ophthalmopathy.

This sample comprised peripheral blood mononuclear cells (PBMCs), obtained at new diagnosis, from a patient treated with antithyroid drugs. The chain employs TRBV20-1 and TRBJ2-7, with D maybe TRBD2 (5 bases). The TCR sequence derives from a man aged 30 to 45 with Graves disease. CDR3 DNA sequence: TGCAGTGCAGGACTGCCCGGCTACGAGCAGTACTTC. This encodes CSAGLPGYEQYF.